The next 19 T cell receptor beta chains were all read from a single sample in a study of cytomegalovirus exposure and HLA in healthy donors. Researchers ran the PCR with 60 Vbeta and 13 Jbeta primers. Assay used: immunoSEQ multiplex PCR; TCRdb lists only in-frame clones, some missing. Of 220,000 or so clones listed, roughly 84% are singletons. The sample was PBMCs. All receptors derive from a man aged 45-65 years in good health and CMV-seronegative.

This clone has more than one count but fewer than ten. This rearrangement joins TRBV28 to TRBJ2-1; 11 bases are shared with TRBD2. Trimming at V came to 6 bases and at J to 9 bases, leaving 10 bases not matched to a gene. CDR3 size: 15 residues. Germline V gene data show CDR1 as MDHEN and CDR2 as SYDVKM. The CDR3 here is CASRPGTSGLREQFF. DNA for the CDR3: TGTGCCAGCAGACCCGGGACTAGCGGCTTGCGTGAGCAGTTCTTC.

CDR3 region: CASSPGGQSYGYTF. The CDR3 DNA follows: TGTGCCAGCAGCCCCGGGGGGCAGAGCTATGGCTACACCTTC. The chain joins TRBV5-4 to TRBJ1-2; a possible D gene is TRBD1 (6 bases). The CDR3 is 14 amino acids. Germline CDR1 reads SGHNT; CDR2 reads YYREEE (reference sequence). V was trimmed by 4 bases and J by 4 bases, leaving 14 bases between them. Using reference TRBV5-4 and TRBJ1-2 for the parts outside the CDR3, the full variable domain is ETGVTQSPTHLIKTRGQQVTLRCSSQSGHNTVSWYQQALGQGPQFIFQYYREEENGRGNFPPRFSGLQFPNYSSELNVNALELDDSALYLCASSPGGQSYGYTFGSGTRLTVV.

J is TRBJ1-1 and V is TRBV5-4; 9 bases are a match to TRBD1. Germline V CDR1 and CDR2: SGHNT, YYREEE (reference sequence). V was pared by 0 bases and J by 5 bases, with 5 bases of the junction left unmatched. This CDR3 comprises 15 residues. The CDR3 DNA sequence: TGTGCCAGCAGCTTGGGGGACAGGGATCGGACTGAAGCTTTCTTT. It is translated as CASSLGDRDRTEAFF.

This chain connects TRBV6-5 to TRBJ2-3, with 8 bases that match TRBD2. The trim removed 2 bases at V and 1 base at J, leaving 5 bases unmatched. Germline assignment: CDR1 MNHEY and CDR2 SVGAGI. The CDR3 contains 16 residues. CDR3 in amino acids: CASSYKFGGGTDTQYF. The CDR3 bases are TGTGCCAGCAGTTACAAGTTCGGGGGGGGCACAGATACGCAGTATTTT.

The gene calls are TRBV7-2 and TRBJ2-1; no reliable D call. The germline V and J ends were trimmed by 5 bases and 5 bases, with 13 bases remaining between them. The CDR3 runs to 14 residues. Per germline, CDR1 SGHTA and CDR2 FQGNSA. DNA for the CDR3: TGTGCCAGCAGCATTTCCGGGTATAACAATGAGCAGTTCTTC. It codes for CASSISGYNNEQFF.

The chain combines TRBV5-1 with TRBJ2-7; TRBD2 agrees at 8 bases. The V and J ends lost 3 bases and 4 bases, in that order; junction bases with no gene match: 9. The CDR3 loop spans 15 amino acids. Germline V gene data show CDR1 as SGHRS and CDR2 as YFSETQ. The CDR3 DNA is TGCGCCAGCAGCTCCCCCTCGGGAGGGCCATACGAGCAGTACTTC. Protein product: CASSSPSGGPYEQYF.

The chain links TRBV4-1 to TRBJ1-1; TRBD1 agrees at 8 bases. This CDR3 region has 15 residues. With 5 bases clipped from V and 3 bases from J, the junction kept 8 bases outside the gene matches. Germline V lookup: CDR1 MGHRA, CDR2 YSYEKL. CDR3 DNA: TGCGCCAGCAGCAAGGACAGGGATTATGACACTGAAGCTTTCTTT. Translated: CASSKDRDYDTEAFF.

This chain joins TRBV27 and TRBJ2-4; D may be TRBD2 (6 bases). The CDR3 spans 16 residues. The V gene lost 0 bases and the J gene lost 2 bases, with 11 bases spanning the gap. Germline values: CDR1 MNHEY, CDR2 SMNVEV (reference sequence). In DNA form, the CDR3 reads TGTGCCAGCAGTTTATCTTGGGGGGAGACCAAAAACATTCAGTACTTC. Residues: CASSLSWGETKNIQYF.

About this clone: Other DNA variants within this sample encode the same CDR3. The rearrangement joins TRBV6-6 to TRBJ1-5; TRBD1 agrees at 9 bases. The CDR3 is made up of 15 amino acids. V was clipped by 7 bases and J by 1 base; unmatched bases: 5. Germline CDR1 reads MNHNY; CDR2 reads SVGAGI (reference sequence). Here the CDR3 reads CASTRDRVSNQPQHF. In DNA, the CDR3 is TGTGCCAGCACCCGGGACAGGGTCAGCAATCAGCCCCAGCATTTT.

The CDR3 reads CASIRTGSPYNEQFF. The CDR3 nucleotides read TGTGCCAGCATTCGGACAGGGAGCCCCTACAATGAGCAGTTCTTC. The gene calls are TRBV28 and TRBJ2-1; the match to TRBD1 covers 8 bases. V shed 7 bases and J 2 bases; nucleotides not matched to a gene: 7. The CDR3 consists of 15 residues. Per the germline V gene, CDR1 is MDHEN and CDR2 is SYDVKM.

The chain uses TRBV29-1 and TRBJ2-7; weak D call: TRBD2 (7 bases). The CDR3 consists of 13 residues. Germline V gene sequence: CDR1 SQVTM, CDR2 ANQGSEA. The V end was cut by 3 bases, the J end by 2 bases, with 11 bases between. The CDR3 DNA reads TGCAGCGTTGAGGGGGGGGCCACCTACGAGCAGTACTTC. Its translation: CSVEGGATYEQYF.

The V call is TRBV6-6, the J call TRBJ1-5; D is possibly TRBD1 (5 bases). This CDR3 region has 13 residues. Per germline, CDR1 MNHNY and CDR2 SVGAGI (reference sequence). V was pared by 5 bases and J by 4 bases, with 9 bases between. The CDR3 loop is CASSVQGNQPQHF. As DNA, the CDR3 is TGTGCCAGCAGTGTCCAGGGAAATCAGCCCCAGCATTTT.

CDR3 region: CASSISGVNFSPTDTQYF. The CDR3, as DNA: TGTGCCAGTAGTATAAGTGGAGTTAACTTCTCCCCCACAGATACGCAGTATTTT. V usage is TRBV19 and J usage is TRBJ2-3; no clear D. From germline, CDR1 is LNHDA and CDR2 SQIVND (reference sequence). Trimming cost V 2 bases and J 2 bases, with 20 bases left between them. This CDR3 has 18 residues.

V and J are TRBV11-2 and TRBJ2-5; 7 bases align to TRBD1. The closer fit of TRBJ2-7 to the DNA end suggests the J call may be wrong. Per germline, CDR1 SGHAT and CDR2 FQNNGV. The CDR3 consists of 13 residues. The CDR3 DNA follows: TGTGCCAGCAGTACGGGACAGCACTACGAGCAGTACTTC. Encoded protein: CASSTGQHYEQYF.

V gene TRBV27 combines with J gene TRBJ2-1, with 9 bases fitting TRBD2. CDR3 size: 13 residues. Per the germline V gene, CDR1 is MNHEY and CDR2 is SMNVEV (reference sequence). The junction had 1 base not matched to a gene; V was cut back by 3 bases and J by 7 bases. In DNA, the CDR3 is TGTGCCAGCAGTTTGCGGGAGGGTAATGAGCAGTTCTTC. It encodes CASSLREGNEQFF.

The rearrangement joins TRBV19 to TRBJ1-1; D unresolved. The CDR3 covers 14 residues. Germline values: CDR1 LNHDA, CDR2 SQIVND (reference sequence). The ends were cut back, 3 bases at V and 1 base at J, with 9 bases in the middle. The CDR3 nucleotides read TGTGCCAGTAGTATTGGGCTAGCGAACACTGAAGCTTTCTTT. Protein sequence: CASSIGLANTEAFF.

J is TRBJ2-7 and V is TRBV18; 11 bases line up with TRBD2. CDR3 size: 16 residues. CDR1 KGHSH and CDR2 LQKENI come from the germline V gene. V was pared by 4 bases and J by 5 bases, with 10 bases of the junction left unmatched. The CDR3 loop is CASSLRLAGLNDEQYF. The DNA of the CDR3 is TGTGCCAGCTCACTACGACTAGCGGGATTGAACGACGAGCAGTACTTC.

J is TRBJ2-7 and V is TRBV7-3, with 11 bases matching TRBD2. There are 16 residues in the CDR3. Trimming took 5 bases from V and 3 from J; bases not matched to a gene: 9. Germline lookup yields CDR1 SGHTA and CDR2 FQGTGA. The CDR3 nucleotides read TGTGCCAGCAGCCCGAGCGGACTAGCGGGTAACTACGAGCAGTACTTC. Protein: CASSPSGLAGNYEQYF.

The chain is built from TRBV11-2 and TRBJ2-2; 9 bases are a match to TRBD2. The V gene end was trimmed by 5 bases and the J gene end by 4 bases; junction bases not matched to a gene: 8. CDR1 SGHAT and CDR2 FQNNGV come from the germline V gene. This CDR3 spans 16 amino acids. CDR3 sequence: CASSPLAGAGTGELFF. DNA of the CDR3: TGTGCCAGCAGCCCATTAGCGGGAGCGGGCACCGGGGAGCTGTTTTTT.